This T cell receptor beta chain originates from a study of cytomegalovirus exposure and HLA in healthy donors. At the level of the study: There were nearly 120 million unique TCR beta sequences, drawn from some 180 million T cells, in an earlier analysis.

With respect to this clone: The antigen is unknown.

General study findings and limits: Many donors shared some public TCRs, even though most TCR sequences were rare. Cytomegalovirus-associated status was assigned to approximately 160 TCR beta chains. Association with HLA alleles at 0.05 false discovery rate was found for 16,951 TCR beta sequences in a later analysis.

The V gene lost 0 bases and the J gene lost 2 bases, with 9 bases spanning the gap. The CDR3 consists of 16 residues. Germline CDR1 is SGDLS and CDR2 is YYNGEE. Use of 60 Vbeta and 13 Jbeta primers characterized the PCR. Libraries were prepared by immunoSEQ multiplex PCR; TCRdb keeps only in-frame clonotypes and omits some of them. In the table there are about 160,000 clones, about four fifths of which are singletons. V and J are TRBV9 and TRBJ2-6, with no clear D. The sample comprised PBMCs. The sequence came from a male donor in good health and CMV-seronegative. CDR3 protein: CASSVVWRAGANVLTF. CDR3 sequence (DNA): TGTGCCAGCAGCGTAGTTTGGAGAGCTGGGGCCAACGTCCTGACTTTC.